Below are 22 T cell receptor beta chains sequenced from a single sample in a study of OX40 agonist ivuxolimab in advanced cancers. The library came from the immunoSEQ multiplex PCR assay. TCRdb carries this immuneACCESS record with in-frame sequences only. Its versions omit some clonotypes, under half of them owing to an unresolved V gene in the studies checked, with the rest unexplained. The sample table contains approximately 98,000 clones; only one count was recorded for about 80% of them. The ten largest clones represent approximately 5% of the sample. Source: CD4+ or CD8+ T cells sorted from blood, taken in a trial of the OX40 agonist ivuxolimab. The source is an adult with an advanced solid tumor such as melanoma, head and neck, liver or kidney cancer.

The DNA for the CDR3 is TGTGCCATCAGTGCAGGGGACAGGAACCTAGGAGGAGATACGCAGTATTTT. Encoded protein: CAISAGDRNLGGDTQYF. V and J are TRBV10-3 and TRBJ2-3; 8 bases fit TRBD1. CDR3 size: 17 residues. CDR1 is ENHRY and CDR2 is SYGVKD in the germline V gene. The V and J ends lost 4 bases and 5 bases, in that order; junction bases with no gene match: 14.

The V and J genes are TRBV5-4 and TRBJ2-2, with D hard to call. V shed 6 bases and J shed 2 bases, with 14 bases lying between them. Looked up from germline, CDR1 is SGHNT and CDR2 is YYREEE (reference sequence). The CDR3 spans 15 residues. For the CDR3, the DNA is TGTGCCAGCAAAAAAGACTCCCAAAACACCGGGGAGCTGTTTTTT. It codes for CASKKDSQNTGELFF.

V gene TRBV11-2 combines with J gene TRBJ1-2; 7 nucleotides align to TRBD1. The trim removed 0 bases at V and 8 bases at J, leaving 6 bases unmatched. CDR1 is SGHAT, CDR2 FQNNGV, per germline. The length of the CDR3 is 14 residues. Written as DNA, the CDR3 is TGTGCCAGCAGCTTAGATCGGGCAGGGGGAGGCTACACCTTC. It specifies CASSLDRAGGGYTF. The full variable domain, in which reference TRBV11-2 and TRBJ1-2 provide the parts outside the CDR3, is EAGVAQSPRYKIIEKRQSVAFWCNPISGHATLYWYQQILGQGPKLLIQFQNNGVVDDSQLPKDRFSAERLKGVDSTLKIQPAKLEDSAVYLCASSLDRAGGGYTFGSGTRLTVV.

This clone turned up a few times. The chain joins TRBV6-1 to TRBJ2-3; no definite D call. The V end was cut by 2 bases, the J end by 0 bases, with 9 bases between. Germline-derived CDR1 and CDR2 are MNHNS and SASEGT. The CDR3 contains 15 residues. DNA for the CDR3: TGTGCCAGCAGTGAACATCGCAGTAGCACAGATACGCAGTATTTT. As protein: CASSEHRSSTDTQYF.

The chain couples TRBV6-5 to TRBJ2-6; no definite D call. Germline CDR1 reads MNHEY; CDR2 reads SVGAGI. Between the trimmed V and J ends, which lost 0 bases and 0 bases, there was a span of 3 bases. This CDR3 has 15 residues. The CDR3 coding sequence is TGTGCCAGCAGTTACTCGGCCTCTGGGGCCAACGTCCTGACTTTC. It yields the protein CASSYSASGANVLTF.

The genes are TRBV19 and TRBJ1-2, with no clear D. Trimming removed 2 bases from V and 3 bases from J, with 10 bases in between. The germline V gene has CDR1 LNHDA and CDR2 SQIVND (reference sequence). CDR3 length: 14 residues. CDR3 region: CASSILGQDYGYTF. In nucleotides, the CDR3 is TGTGCCAGTAGTATACTTGGGCAGGACTATGGCTACACCTTC. The full variable domain, in which reference TRBV19 and TRBJ1-2 provide the parts outside the CDR3, is DGGITQSPKYLFRKEGQNVTLSCEQNLNHDAMYWYRQDPGQGLRLIYYSQIVNDFQKGDIAEGYSVSREKKESFPLTVTSAQKNPTAFYLCASSILGQDYGYTFGSGTRLTVV.

The sample holds a few counts of this clone. The chain uses TRBV30 and TRBJ1-5, with 9 bases identical to TRBD1. Germline CDR1 reads GTSNPN; CDR2 reads SVGIG (reference sequence). V lost 0 bases and J lost 7; bases outside the gene matches: 4. The CDR3 length is 14 residues. The CDR3 spells CAWSVGTGSQPQHF. CDR3 nucleotide sequence: TGTGCCTGGAGTGTCGGGACAGGGTCCCAGCCCCAGCATTTT.

This clone is labeled large. The rearrangement uses TRBV5-8 and TRBJ1-1, with TRBD1 identical over 11 bases. V shed 4 bases, J shed 5 bases, and the junction held 7 bases outside the gene matches. Germline CDR1 SGHTS, CDR2 YDEGEE. CDR3 size: 15 residues. The CDR3 reads CASSPDRGHGTEAFF. CDR3 sequence (DNA): TGTGCCAGCAGCCCGGACAGGGGGCATGGGACTGAAGCTTTCTTT.

The gene calls are TRBV7-9 and TRBJ1-4; D is unresolved. This CDR3 region has 11 residues. V lost 6 bases and J lost 10, with 9 bases in between. CDR1 is SEHNR and CDR2 is FQNEAQ in the germline V gene (reference sequence). The CDR3 DNA follows: TGTGCCAGCAGGGGAGATGGAAAACTGTTTTTT. Translating it yields CASRGDGKLFF.

The CDR3 loop is CASSYAKTGTGELFF. The DNA for the CDR3 is TGTGCCAGCAGTTACGCGAAGACAGGGACCGGGGAGCTGTTTTTT. The chain has TRBV6-5 and TRBJ2-2, with 7 bases identical to TRBD1. This CDR3 comprises 15 residues. With V trimmed by 2 bases and J by 5 bases, 5 bases remained unmatched. Germline assignment: CDR1 MNHEY and CDR2 SVGAGI.

The chain combines TRBV5-8 with TRBJ2-1, with D possibly matching TRBD2 (5 bases). CDR1 and CDR2 from the germline V gene are SGHTS and YDEGEE. The CDR3 covers 16 residues. V was clipped by 0 bases and J by 0 bases, with 10 bases between them. The CDR3 bases are TGTGCCAGCAGCTTGGAGGAGGTTAGCTCCTACAATGAGCAGTTCTTC. Encoded protein: CASSLEEVSSYNEQFF.

CDR3 residues: CASSPGWTFQETQYF. In DNA, the CDR3 is TGTGCCAGCAGTCCCGGTTGGACATTCCAAGAGACCCAGTACTTC. V and J are TRBV27 and TRBJ2-5; the D gene is possibly TRBD1 (5 bases). The germline V gene encodes CDR1 MNHEY and CDR2 SMNVEV (reference sequence). This CDR3 contains 15 residues. The ends were cut back, 5 bases at V and 1 base at J, with 14 bases in the middle.

This chain connects TRBV5-3 to TRBJ1-5, with TRBD1 matching 7 bases. TRBV5-3 is given ORF status, its function remaining uncertain. V was pared by 4 bases and J by 0 bases, with 13 bases of the junction left unmatched. The CDR3 length is 18 residues. The CDR3 reads CARSGRPRGTYSNQPQHF. CDR3 bases: TGTGCCAGAAGCGGCCGGCCCAGGGGGACTTATAGCAATCAGCCCCAGCATTTT.

V and J are TRBV7-6 and TRBJ2-3; 10 nucleotides match TRBD2. This CDR3 has 15 residues. CDR1 and CDR2 (germline): SGHVS, FNYEAQ. J was trimmed by 5 bases and V by 6 bases; bases with no gene match: 8. This CDR3 is CASRPLAGARDTQYF. The CDR3 DNA sequence: TGTGCCAGCAGGCCCCTAGCGGGAGCTAGAGATACGCAGTATTTT.

The chain combines TRBV9 with TRBJ1-3; D uncertain. There are 14 residues in the CDR3. V shed 0 bases and J shed 4 bases, with 8 bases lying between them. Germline V gene lookup returns CDR1 SGDLS and CDR2 YYNGEE. The CDR3 DNA reads TGTGCCAGCAGCGTAGGGCACCAAGGAAACACCATATATTTT. Amino acids: CASSVGHQGNTIYF.

The chain combines TRBV7-6 with TRBJ2-7; TRBD2 might be the D (6 bases). Germline V lookup: CDR1 SGHVS, CDR2 FNYEAQ. Trimming shortened V by 0 bases and J by 6 bases, and 12 bases separated the two germline ends. The CDR3 runs 14 residues. DNA for the CDR3: TGTGCCAGCAGCTTAGCGGCTCGCGGGATCGAGCAGTACTTC. It encodes CASSLAARGIEQYF.

This clone has just one count. The chain recombines TRBV30 with TRBJ2-1, with 8 bases matching TRBD2. There are 14 residues in the CDR3. The germline CDR1 and CDR2 sequences are GTSNPN and SVGIG (reference sequence). J lost 4 bases, V lost 4 bases, and 6 bases had no gene match. In DNA, the CDR3 is TGTGCCTGGACTAGCGGGTCTCGGTACAATGAGCAGTTCTTC. Encoded protein: CAWTSGSRYNEQFF. The variable domain in full, completed from reference TRBV30 and TRBJ2-1, reads SQTIHQWPATLVQPVGSPLSLECTVEGTSNPNLYWYRQAAGRGLQLLFYSVGIGQISSEVPQNLSASRPQDRQFILSSKKLLLSDSGFYLCAWTSGSRYNEQFFGPGTRLTVL.

This chain uses TRBV18 with TRBJ2-7, with 9 bases matching TRBD1. The ends lost 5 bases at V and 0 bases at J; junction bases unmatched: 5. This CDR3 has 15 amino acids. Germline CDR1 and CDR2: KGHSH and LQKENI. CDR3 residues: CASSEGQGSSYEQYF. CDR3 sequence (DNA): TGTGCCAGCTCAGAGGGACAGGGAAGCTCCTACGAGCAGTACTTC. Variable domain in full (rest from reference TRBV18 and TRBJ2-7): NAGVMQNPRHLVRRRGQEARLRCSPMKGHSHVYWYRQLPEEGLKFMVYLQKENIIDESGMPKERFSAEFPKEGPSILRIQQVVRGDSAAYFCASSEGQGSSYEQYFGPGTRLTVT.

J is TRBJ1-2 and V is TRBV4-3; D is possibly TRBD1 (6 bases). The length of the CDR3 is 18 residues. Looked up from germline, CDR1 is LGHNA and CDR2 is YSLEER. Deletions cut 0 bases from V and 6 bases from J, with 23 bases between. The CDR3 reads CASSQDLGATGVINGYTF. In DNA, the CDR3 is TGCGCCAGCAGCCAAGATTTGGGGGCGACAGGAGTTATCAATGGCTACACCTTC.

The chain recombines TRBV7-8 with TRBJ2-7, with D unresolved. The CDR3 is made up of 12 amino acids. In germline, CDR1 is SGHVS, CDR2 FQNEAQ. Trimming cost V 1 base and J 4 bases, with 5 bases left between them. The CDR3 is CASSLVGYEQYF. The CDR3 DNA sequence: TGTGCCAGCAGCTTAGTGGGTTACGAGCAGTACTTC.

This clone occurred once. The rearrangement uses TRBV10-2 and TRBJ2-4, with 7 bases matching TRBD2. The V segment lost 6 bases and the J segment 5 bases; nucleotides outside the gene matches: 10. CDR3 size: 15 residues. CDR1 WSHSY and CDR2 SAAADI come from the germline V gene. The CDR3 region is CASRTGAGSQNIQYF. As DNA, the CDR3 is TGCGCCAGCAGGACCGGAGCGGGATCTCAAAACATTCAGTACTTC.

This clone was detected many times. The chain couples TRBV4-3 to TRBJ1-1, with 7 bases fitting TRBD1. CDR3 length equals 12 residues. The junction had 11 bases not matched to a gene; V was cut back by 11 bases and J by 8 bases. Germline V lookup: CDR1 LGHNA, CDR2 YSLEER. The CDR3, as DNA: TGCGCCGCAAGAACAGGGGCATCGGAAGCTTTCTTT. It translates to CAARTGASEAFF.